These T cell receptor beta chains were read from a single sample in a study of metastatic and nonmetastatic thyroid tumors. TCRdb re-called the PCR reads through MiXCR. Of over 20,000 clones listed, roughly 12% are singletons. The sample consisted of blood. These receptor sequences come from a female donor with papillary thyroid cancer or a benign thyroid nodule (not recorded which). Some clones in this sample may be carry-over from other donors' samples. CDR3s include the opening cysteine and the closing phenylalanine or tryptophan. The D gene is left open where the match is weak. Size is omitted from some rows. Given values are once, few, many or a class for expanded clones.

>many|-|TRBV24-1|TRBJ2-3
TGTGCCACCAGTGATTTTCCCACCACAGATACGCAGTATTTT
CATSDFPTTDTQYF
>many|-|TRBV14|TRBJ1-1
TGTGCCAGCAGCCAAGAGCCTTTCATGAACACTGAAGCTTTCTTT
CASSQEPFMNTEAFF
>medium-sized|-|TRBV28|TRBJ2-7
TGTGCCAGCGGAAGGTCTTGGGACTTTAGCTCCTACGAGCAGTACTTC
CASGRSWDFSSYEQYF
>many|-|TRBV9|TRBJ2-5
TGTGCCAGCAGCAAGGACAGTAACGAAGAGACCCAGTACTTC
CASSKDSNEETQYF
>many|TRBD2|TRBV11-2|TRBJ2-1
TGTGCCAGCAGTATAGGGGCTTTGGCGGGAGGGCCCGATGAGCAGTTCTTC
CASSIGALAGGPDEQFF
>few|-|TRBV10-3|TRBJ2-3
TGTGCCATCAGTGAGTCGGGGGACGCGCAGTATTTT
CAISESGDAQYF
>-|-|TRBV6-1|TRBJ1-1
TGTGCCAGCAGCTTAACGTGGGTGAACACTGAAGCTTTCTTT
CASSLTWVNTEAFF
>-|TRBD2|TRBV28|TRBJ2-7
TGTGCCAGCAGTTCATGGACTAGTTCCTACGAGCAGTACTTC
CASSSWTSSYEQYF
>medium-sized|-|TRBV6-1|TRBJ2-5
TGTGCCAGCCGGCGACAAGAGACCCAGTACTTC
CASRRQETQYF
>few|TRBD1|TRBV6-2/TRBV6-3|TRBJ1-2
TGTGCAGGCAGTCCCGGGACAGGGGGCGACCGTGGCTACACCTTC
CAGSPGTGGDRGYTF
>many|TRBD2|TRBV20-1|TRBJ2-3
TGCAGTGCTAGCCCTTACGAGGGCGGGAGAGCAGATACGCAGTATTTT
CSASPYEGGRADTQYF
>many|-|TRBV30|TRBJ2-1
TGTGCCCAAAAGGGGCATACGGATGAGCAGTTCTTC
CAQKGHTDEQFF
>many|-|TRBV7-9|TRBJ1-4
TGTGCCAGCAGCTTATTCGGGTACGGCAGGGGAAACGAAAAACTGTTTTTT
CASSLFGYGRGNEKLFF
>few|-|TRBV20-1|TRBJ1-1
TGCAGTGCTAGAGATCCGCCGGGGGGCACTGAAGCTTTCTTT
CSARDPPGGTEAFF
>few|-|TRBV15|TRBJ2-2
TGTGCCACCAGCAGAGAAACCTTTGGCACCTGGGAGCTGTTTTTT
CATSRETFGTWELFF
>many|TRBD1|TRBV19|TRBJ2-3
TGTGCCAGTACCTACAGGGGTATGGGCACAGATACGCAGTATTTT
CASTYRGMGTDTQYF
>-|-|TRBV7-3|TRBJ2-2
TGTGCCAGCAGCTCACCGGAGGGGAACACCGGGGAGCTGTTTTTT
CASSSPEGNTGELFF
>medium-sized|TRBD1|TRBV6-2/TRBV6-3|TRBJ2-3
TGTGCCAGCAGATCCCCCGGGACAGGGGGATTCACAGATACGCAGTATTTT
CASRSPGTGGFTDTQYF
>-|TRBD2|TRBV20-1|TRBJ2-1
TGCAGTGCTAGACTAGCGGACAATGAGCAGTTCTTC
CSARLADNEQFF
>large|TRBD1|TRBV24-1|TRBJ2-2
TGTGCCACCAGTGATTGGGACAGGGACACCGGGGAGCTGTTTTTT
CATSDWDRDTGELFF
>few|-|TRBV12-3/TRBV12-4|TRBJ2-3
TGTGCCAGCAGTTTGAGAGCGGTGGGCACAGATACGCAGTATTTT
CASSLRAVGTDTQYF
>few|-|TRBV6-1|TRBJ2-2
TGTGCCAGCACCCCGGCTAGCGTGAACACCGGGGAGCTGTTTTTT
CASTPASVNTGELFF
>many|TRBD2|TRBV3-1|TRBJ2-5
TGTGCCAGCAGCCAAGAGTCCCTAGCGGGGGGGACCCAGTACTTC
CASSQESLAGGTQYF
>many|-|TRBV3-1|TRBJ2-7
TGTGCCAGCAGCCAAGCGGGGACCACCTACGAGCAGTACTTC
CASSQAGTTYEQYF
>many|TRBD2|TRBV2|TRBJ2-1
TGTGCCGACGGGGGGGGCCGGTTCGATGAGCAGTTCTTC
CADGGGRFDEQFF
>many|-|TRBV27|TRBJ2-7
TGTGCCAGCAGTTTATTGGAAGTCAGAAGTCTGTACTTC
CASSLLEVRSLYF
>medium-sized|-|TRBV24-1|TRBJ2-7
TGTGCCACCAGTGATCTGTACGAGCAGTACTTC
CATSDLYEQYF
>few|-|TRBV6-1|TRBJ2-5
TGTGCCAGCCCCGTGCCGAACCAAGAGACCCAGTACTTC
CASPVPNQETQYF
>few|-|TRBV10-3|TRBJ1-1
TGTGCCATCAATGAGTCTTGGGGAACTGAAGCTTTCTTT
CAINESWGTEAFF
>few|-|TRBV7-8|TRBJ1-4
TGTGCCAGCAGCTTGGGGACGGTTGCAACTAATGAAAAACTGTTTTTT
CASSLGTVATNEKLFF
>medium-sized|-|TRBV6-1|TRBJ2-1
TGTGCCAGCAGTGAATACGGGGGATACAATGAGCAGTTCTTC
CASSEYGGYNEQFF
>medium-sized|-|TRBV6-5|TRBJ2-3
TGTGCCAGCAGTTACAGAGGCCCAGATAGGCAGTATTTT
CASSYRGPDRQYF
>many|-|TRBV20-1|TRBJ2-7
TGCAGTGCGGAAGCGACCTCGGGACCTAACTCCTACGAGCAGTACTTC
CSAEATSGPNSYEQYF
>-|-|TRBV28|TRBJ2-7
TGTGCCAGCAGCTGGGACACCACCCTCTACGAGCAGTACTTC
CASSWDTTLYEQYF
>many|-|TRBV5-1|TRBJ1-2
TGCGCCAGCAGCTTGGGCGGTAACTATGGCTACACCTTC
CASSLGGNYGYTF
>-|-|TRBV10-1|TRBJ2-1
TGCGCCAGCAGTGAGAACTATGAGCAGTTCTTC
CASSENYEQFF
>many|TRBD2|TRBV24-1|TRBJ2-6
TGTGCCACCAGTGATAATCCGGGACTAGCGGGATTTGGGGCCAACGTCCTGACTTTC
CATSDNPGLAGFGANVLTF
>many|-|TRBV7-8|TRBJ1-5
TGTGCCAGCAGCTTGAGGGGGGCCAATCAGCCCCAGCATTTT
CASSLRGANQPQHF
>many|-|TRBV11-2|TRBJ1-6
TGTGCCAGCAGCTCGCCTTGGGGGAATTCACCCCTCCACTTT
CASSSPWGNSPLHF
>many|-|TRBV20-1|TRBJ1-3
TGCAGTGCTCCCTCTGGAAACACCATATATTTT
CSAPSGNTIYF
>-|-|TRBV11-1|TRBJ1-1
TGTGCCAGCAGCTTCACCAGGGCGTGGGGGACCAACACTGAAGCTTTCTTT
CASSFTRAWGTNTEAFF
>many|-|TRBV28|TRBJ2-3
TGTGCCAGCATTAGTAACACAGATACGCAGTATTTT
CASISNTDTQYF
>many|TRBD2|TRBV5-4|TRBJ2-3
TGTGCCAGCAGCGGGGGGGTGCGGGACGGGACAGATACGCAGTATTTT
CASSGGVRDGTDTQYF
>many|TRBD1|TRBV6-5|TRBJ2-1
TGTGCCAGCAGCCGCGCTATGGGTGGGACAGGGAGATCCGATGAGCAGTTCTTC
CASSRAMGGTGRSDEQFF
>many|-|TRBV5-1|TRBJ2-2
TGCGCCAGCGGGACGGATTCCGGGGAGCTGTTTTTT
CASGTDSGELFF
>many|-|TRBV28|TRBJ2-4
TGTGCCAGCAGCCTGGGGTTGTCGGCCAAAAACATTCAGTACTTC
CASSLGLSAKNIQYF
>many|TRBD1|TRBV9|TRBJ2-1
TGTGCCAGCACCGGGACAGGGGGCTATAATGAGCAGTTCTTC
CASTGTGGYNEQFF
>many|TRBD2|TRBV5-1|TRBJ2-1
TGCGCCAGCAGCCCCGGGACTAGCGGCGAGCAGTTCTTC
CASSPGTSGEQFF
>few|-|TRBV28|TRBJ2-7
TGCGCCAGCAGATCCGGGACAACTAGAGATCAGTACTTC
CASRSGTTRDQYF
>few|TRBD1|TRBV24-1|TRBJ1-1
TGTGCCACCAGCGGGACAGGGATGAACACTGAAGCTTTCTTT
CATSGTGMNTEAFF
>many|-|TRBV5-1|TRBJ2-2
TGCGCCAGCAGCTTGGTAGGGAACACCGGGGAGCTGTTTTTT
CASSLVGNTGELFF
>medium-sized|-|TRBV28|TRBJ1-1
TGTGCCAGCATCAAGATGCAGGGTGGGCACACTGAAGCTTTCTTT
CASIKMQGGHTEAFF
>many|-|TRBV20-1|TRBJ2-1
TGCAGTGCTAGCCCCTGGGGGGTGGCCTACAATGAGCAGTTCTTC
CSASPWGVAYNEQFF
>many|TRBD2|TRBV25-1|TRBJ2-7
TGTGCCAGCAGTGGTCCGGGACTAGCTTCCTACGAGCAGTACTTC
CASSGPGLASYEQYF
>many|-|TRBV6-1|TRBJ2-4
TGTGCCAGCATTCGGGACGATTCCAAAAACATTCAGTACTTC
CASIRDDSKNIQYF
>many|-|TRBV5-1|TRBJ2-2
TGCGCCAGCAGCTTGGAACAACTAGCTAGGACCGGGGAGCTGTTTTTT
CASSLEQLARTGELFF
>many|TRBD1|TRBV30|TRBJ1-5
TGTGCCTGGAGTATCGGACAGGGTATTCAGCCCCAGCATTTT
CAWSIGQGIQPQHF
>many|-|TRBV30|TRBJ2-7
TGTGCCTGGAGTTGGAGCTACGAGCAGTACTTC
CAWSWSYEQYF